These 23 T cell receptor beta chains originate from one sample sequenced in a study of shared clonotypes between healthy human individuals. Sequencing used immunoSEQ multiplex PCR; TCRdb keeps in-frame clones, though not all of them. The top ten clones hold 0.36% of a sample with over a million clones, approximately 98.5% of them seen once. What was sequenced was naive CD4+ T cells sorted from blood. The subset is: CD45RA+ positively selected. These receptors all stem from a man aged 30 to 39 in good health.

The chain has TRBV6-5 and TRBJ2-7; D is perhaps TRBD2 (6 bases). Trimming left V 7 bases short and J 2 bases short, with 15 bases between. Per the germline V gene, CDR1 is MNHEY and CDR2 is SVGAGI. There are 14 residues in the CDR3. In nucleotides, the CDR3 is TGTGCCAGCACTCCCTACAGGAGGGCCTACGAGCAGTACTTC. This sequence encodes CASTPYRRAYEQYF.

The chain combines TRBV28 with TRBJ2-3; TRBD1 matches 9 bases. The CDR3 runs 14 residues. V shed 5 bases and J 9 bases; nucleotides not matched to a gene: 9. Germline V gene lookup returns CDR1 MDHEN and CDR2 SYDVKM. This chain's CDR3 is CASSGPGTGLTQYF. The CDR3 DNA is TGTGCCAGCAGTGGTCCCGGGACAGGGTTGACGCAGTATTTT. Using reference TRBV28 and TRBJ2-3 for the parts outside the CDR3, the full variable domain is DVKVTQSSRYLVKRTGEKVFLECVQDMDHENMFWYRQDPGLGLRLIYFSYDVKMKEKGDIPEGYSVSREKKERFSLILESASTNQTSMYLCASSGPGTGLTQYFGPGTRLTVL.

This clone was recorded once. The chain is built from TRBV5-1 and TRBJ2-3, with a possible D match to TRBD2 (5 bases). The germline V gene has CDR1 SGHRS and CDR2 YFSETQ. The CDR3 covers 15 residues. V was shortened by 4 bases and J by 5 bases, with 17 bases between the two germline ends. This CDR3 reads CASSRGSGKKDTQYF. CDR3 coding DNA: TGCGCCAGCAGCCGGGGATCCGGGAAAAAAGATACGCAGTATTTT.

This clone was seen once. V gene TRBV18 combines with J gene TRBJ1-2; perhaps TRBD1 as D (5 bases). V dropped 3 bases and J dropped 8 bases, with 22 bases sitting between them. In germline, CDR1 is KGHSH, CDR2 LQKENI. The CDR3 consists of 16 residues. CDR3 protein: CASSPQNRGGLRGYTF. The CDR3 nucleotides read TGTGCCAGCTCACCTCAGAACCGTGGGGGTCTGCGCGGCTACACCTTC.

The rearrangement links TRBV25-1 to TRBJ1-2, with D unresolved. The CDR3 runs 13 residues. Germline loops: CDR1 MGHDK, CDR2 SYGVNS. V shed 3 bases and J shed 2 bases, with 7 bases lying between them. CDR3 sequence (DNA): TGTGCCAGCAGTGAGGGCCAGAACTATGGCTACACCTTC. This translates into CASSEGQNYGYTF.

This clone was picked up one time. The CDR3 region has the DNA TGTGCCAGCAGCGTAACGACTAGCGGGAGTAGCACAGATACGCAGTATTTT. It encodes CASSVTTSGSSTDTQYF. The chain carries TRBV9 and TRBJ2-3; 12 nucleotides match TRBD2. CDR1 is SGDLS, CDR2 YYNGEE, per germline. Trimming at V came to 1 base and at J to 0 bases, leaving 3 bases not matched to a gene. The CDR3 spans 17 residues.

The DNA for the CDR3 is TGCGCCAGCAGCCGGGGGCCACAGGGGGCCTACGAGCAGTACTTC. It encodes CASSRGPQGAYEQYF. The chain employs TRBV5-1 and TRBJ2-7; 8 bases are shared with TRBD1. CDR1 is SGHRS and CDR2 is YFSETQ in the germline V gene. J lost 2 bases, V lost 4 bases, and 8 bases had no gene match. The CDR3 is 15 residues long. Variable domain in full (rest from reference TRBV5-1 and TRBJ2-7): KAGVTQTPRYLIKTRGQQVTLSCSPISGHRSVSWYQQTPGQGLQFLFEYFSETQRNKGNFPGRFSGRQFSNSRSEMNVSTLELGDSALYLCASSRGPQGAYEQYFGPGTRLTVT.

The chain couples TRBV12-5 to TRBJ2-1, with 9 bases that match TRBD2. The trim removed 4 bases at V and 9 bases at J, leaving 25 bases unmatched. Germline values: CDR1 LGHNT, CDR2 FRNRAP. The CDR3 sequence is 20 residues long. CDR3 residues: CASGSTWGAASGRSRVEQFF. CDR3 DNA: TGTGCTAGTGGTTCCACATGGGGGGCGGCCAGCGGGAGGTCCAGGGTTGAGCAGTTCTTC.

This chain uses TRBV7-9 with TRBJ2-7, with TRBD2 matching over 7 bases. Germline V gives CDR1 SEHNR, CDR2 FQNEAQ (reference sequence). This CDR3 is 13 amino acids long. V lost 5 bases to trimming and J lost 12 bases; unmatched junction nucleotides: 13. CDR3 nucleotides: TGTGCCAGCAGCGAAGTCGGACGGGAGGAGTCGTACTTC. Translation gives CASSEVGREESYF.

The genes are TRBV2 and TRBJ2-1, with 9 bases fitting TRBD2. CDR3 length: 14 amino acids. The germline gives CDR1 SNHLY, CDR2 FYNNEI. The V and J ends lost 4 bases and 9 bases, in that order; junction bases with no gene match: 7. The chain's CDR3 is CASSGSGRRSEQFF. The CDR3 nucleotides read TGTGCCAGCAGTGGCAGCGGGAGGCGCAGTGAGCAGTTCTTC.

The rearrangement links TRBV9 to TRBJ2-3; D perhaps matches TRBD2 (5 bases). Looked up from germline, CDR1 is SGDLS and CDR2 is YYNGEE. Deletions cut 0 bases from V and 2 bases from J, with 19 bases between. The CDR3 covers 18 residues. The CDR3 protein is CASSVGGLAISSTDTQYF. Written as DNA, the CDR3 is TGTGCCAGCAGCGTAGGGGGATTAGCGATATCTTCCACAGATACGCAGTATTTT.

This sequence joins TRBV5-1 and TRBJ1-1; TRBD1 agrees at 9 bases. With V trimmed by 2 bases and J by 11 bases, 16 bases remained unmatched. The germline V gene has CDR1 SGHRS and CDR2 YFSETQ. This CDR3 is built from 16 residues. DNA of the CDR3: TGCGCCAGCAGCTTAGAAACTTTCCTACAGGGGGCGACGGCTTTCTTT. Translating gives CASSLETFLQGATAFF.

V is TRBV10-1 and J is TRBJ2-3, with D possibly TRBD2 on 5 matching bases. CDR3 length: 13 residues. Trimming left V 8 bases short and J 1 base short, with 10 bases between. The V gene's germline CDR1 is WNHNN and CDR2 SYGVQD (reference sequence). The CDR3 here is CASGDGGTDTQYF. The CDR3 DNA reads as TGCGCCAGCGGAGACGGGGGCACAGATACGCAGTATTTT.

The genes are TRBV15 and TRBJ2-7; D is perhaps TRBD1 (6 bases). This CDR3 has 13 amino acids. Germline loops: CDR1 LNHNV, CDR2 YYDKDF (reference sequence). V shed 1 base and J shed 4 bases, with 8 bases lying between them. The CDR3: CATSRAQGYEQYF. CDR3 coding DNA: TGTGCCACCAGCAGAGCGCAGGGGTACGAGCAGTACTTC.

This chain connects TRBV7-8 to TRBJ2-7, with D perhaps TRBD2 (7 bases). This CDR3 is 14 amino acids long. Trimming pared 1 base from V and 6 bases from J, leaving 13 bases between. CDR1 and CDR2 (germline): SGHVS, FQNEAQ. The CDR3 loop reads CASSLVGGLGEQYF. Here the CDR3 DNA reads TGTGCCAGCAGCTTAGTGGGGGGGCTAGGCGAGCAGTACTTC.

This chain connects TRBV28 to TRBJ1-1; D uncertain. V was cut by 3 bases and J by 4 bases, with 21 bases left in between. CDR3 size: 17 residues. Germline V gene sequence: CDR1 MDHEN, CDR2 SYDVKM. In DNA form, the CDR3 reads TGTGCCAGCAGTTTCCGACCCCCTCGCTCCGGGAGCACTGAAGCTTTCTTT. Translating gives CASSFRPPRSGSTEAFF.

The rearrangement links TRBV28 to TRBJ1-4, with 11 bases lining up with TRBD1. The CDR3 sequence is 15 residues long. Trimming at V came to 4 bases and at J to 11 bases, leaving 9 bases not matched to a gene. CDR1 and CDR2 (germline): MDHEN, SYDVKM. The CDR3 coding sequence is TGTGCCAGCAGTTCGTCGGGGGACAGGGGGATGAAACTGTTTTTT. Residues: CASSSSGDRGMKLFF.

The chain links TRBV6-1 to TRBJ2-7; D is unresolved. Per germline, CDR1 MNHNS and CDR2 SASEGT. With 10 bases removed from V and 5 bases from J, the gap between germline ends came to 15 bases. There are 12 residues in the CDR3. The CDR3 sequence: CATYRTLNEQYF. CDR3 bases: TGTGCCACCTATAGAACTTTGAACGAGCAGTACTTC.

The rearrangement uses TRBV15 and TRBJ2-7; D not certain. Germline CDR1 LNHNV, CDR2 YYDKDF (reference sequence). The CDR3 spans 14 residues. The germline V and J ends were trimmed by 0 bases and 3 bases, with 9 bases remaining between them. This CDR3 reads CATSRERELYEQYF. CDR3 nucleotides: TGTGCCACCAGCAGAGAGCGAGAACTCTACGAGCAGTACTTC.

The chain couples TRBV5-4 to TRBJ2-3, with 7 nucleotides matching TRBD1. CDR3 length equals 13 residues. Germline loops: CDR1 SGHNT, CDR2 YYREEE (reference sequence). V gave up 1 base and J gave up 10 bases; unmatched junction bases: 6. The CDR3 loop is CASSLKRDSPQYF. The CDR3 DNA sequence: TGTGCCAGCAGCTTGAAAAGGGACAGCCCGCAGTATTTT.

This chain links TRBV5-4 with TRBJ2-7, with D perhaps TRBD1 (8 bases). V lost 2 bases to trimming and J lost 4 bases, with 13 bases between them. The germline gives CDR1 SGHNT, CDR2 YYREEE (reference sequence). The CDR3 covers 14 residues. CDR3 residues: CASSFGQGGYEQYF. In DNA, the CDR3 is TGTGCCAGCAGCTTTGGACAGGGAGGGTACGAGCAGTACTTC. Full variable domain (outside the CDR3, taken from reference TRBV5-4 and TRBJ2-7): ETGVTQSPTHLIKTRGQQVTLRCSSQSGHNTVSWYQQALGQGPQFIFQYYREEENGRGNFPPRFSGLQFPNYSSELNVNALELDDSALYLCASSFGQGGYEQYFGPGTRLTVT.

The rearrangement uses TRBV18 and TRBJ2-7; 7 nucleotides agree with TRBD1. Per germline, CDR1 KGHSH and CDR2 LQKENI. The CDR3 loop spans 16 amino acids. The V and J ends lost 6 bases and 0 bases, in that order; junction bases with no gene match: 11. The CDR3 nucleotides are TGTGCCAGCTCCTTACTGAAGGGGGCTCTCTCCTACGAGCAGTACTTC. Its translation is CASSLLKGALSYEQYF. Complete variable domain (other parts from reference TRBV18 and TRBJ2-7): NAGVMQNPRHLVRRRGQEARLRCSPMKGHSHVYWYRQLPEEGLKFMVYLQKENIIDESGMPKERFSAEFPKEGPSILRIQQVVRGDSAAYFCASSLLKGALSYEQYFGPGTRLTVT.

This clone was seen a single time. The J gene is TRBJ1-1, the V gene TRBV25-1; the D gene is possibly TRBD1 (5 bases). The CDR3 has 13 amino acids. Trimming removed 5 bases at V and 1 base at J, with 8 bases between. The germline gives CDR1 MGHDK, CDR2 SYGVNS. CDR3: CASSQGSNTEAFF. Written as DNA, the CDR3 is TGTGCCAGCAGTCAGGGCTCGAACACTGAAGCTTTCTTT. The entire variable domain, with the rest obtained from reference TRBV25-1 and TRBJ1-1, is as follows: EADIYQTPRYLVIGTGKKITLECSQTMGHDKMYWYQQDPGMELHLIHYSYGVNSTEKGDLSSESTVSRIRTEHFPLTLESARPSHTSQYLCASSQGSNTEAFFGQGTRLTVV.